These 30 T cell receptor beta chains originate from one sample sequenced in a study of blood T cell repertoires in COVID-19. Profiled with immunoSEQ multiplex PCR; TCRdb holds only in-frame clones, not every one. The sample includes about 350,000 clones, more than 75% of them seen just once. Sequencing was carried out using PBMCs or T cells enriched from blood (not recorded which). The receptor set was obtained from a woman in her 30s who had recovered from COVID-19.

The rearrangement uses TRBV18 and TRBJ1-5; D may be TRBD1 (5 bases). Germline V gene data show CDR1 as KGHSH and CDR2 as LQKENI. Trimming cost V 5 bases and J 0 bases, with 14 bases left between them. CDR3 length equals 16 residues. For the CDR3, the DNA is TGTGCCAGCTCAGTTACAGGCTCTCCTAGCAATCAGCCCCAGCATTTT. Translating it yields CASSVTGSPSNQPQHF. Filled out from reference TRBV18 and TRBJ1-5, the complete variable domain reads NAGVMQNPRHLVRRRGQEARLRCSPMKGHSHVYWYRQLPEEGLKFMVYLQKENIIDESGMPKERFSAEFPKEGPSILRIQQVVRGDSAAYFCASSVTGSPSNQPQHFGDGTRLSIL.

In DNA, the CDR3 is TGTGCCAGCAGCCACCTGGGACTAGCGGGGGGGCAATCCGGGGAGCTGTTTTTT. Its protein product is CASSHLGLAGGQSGELFF. The chain recombines TRBV3-1 (or the pseudogene TRBV3-2) with TRBJ2-2, with 16 bases that match TRBD2. The V gene end was trimmed by 3 bases and the J gene end by 6 bases; junction bases not matched to a gene: 7. Per germline, CDR1 LGHDT and CDR2 YNNKEL (reference sequence). CDR3 size: 18 residues.

This clone was counted a single time. This chain connects TRBV7-2 to TRBJ1-5; 7 nucleotides line up with TRBD1. The CDR3 is 15 residues long. The J segment lost 0 bases and the V segment lost 5 bases, leaving 4 bases of the junction unmatched. Germline V gene data show CDR1 as SGHTA and CDR2 as FQGNSA. The CDR3 sequence is CASSPGQDSNQPQHF. The CDR3 DNA reads as TGTGCCAGCAGCCCCGGACAGGATAGCAATCAGCCCCAGCATTTT.

The chain has TRBV7-6 and TRBJ1-1, with no clear D. Per germline, CDR1 SGHVS and CDR2 FNYEAQ. The CDR3 spans 12 residues. Trimming took 2 bases from V and 7 from J, leaving 8 bases between them. This CDR3 is CASSLWRGEAFF. The CDR3 DNA sequence: TGTGCCAGCAGCTTATGGCGGGGTGAAGCTTTCTTT.

The chain recombines TRBV6-5 with TRBJ1-2; the D is unclear. Deletions cut 3 bases from V and 1 base from J, with 6 bases between. The germline V gene has CDR1 MNHEY and CDR2 SVGAGI. This CDR3 spans 13 amino acids. CDR3 amino acids: CASSYRVNYGYTF. The CDR3 nucleotides read TGTGCCAGCAGTTATCGGGTTAACTATGGCTACACCTTC.

Here the CDR3 reads CASSLRGGVYQETQYF. Here the CDR3 DNA reads TGTGCCAGCAGCTTACGGGGGGGGGTCTACCAAGAGACCCAGTACTTC. This chain links TRBV7-8 with TRBJ2-5; 8 nucleotides line up with TRBD2. V shed 2 bases and J 0 bases; nucleotides not matched to a gene: 5. The CDR3 runs 16 residues. Germline CDR1 SGHVS, CDR2 FQNEAQ.

The CDR3 protein is CASSYGPWGPDTQYF. CDR3 nucleotides: TGTGCCAGCAGTTACGGGCCTTGGGGGCCAGATACGCAGTATTTT. The chain links TRBV6-6 to TRBJ2-3, with D tentatively TRBD1 (6 bases). The V end was cut by 2 bases, the J end by 4 bases, with 13 bases between. Per germline, CDR1 MNHNY and CDR2 SVGAGI (reference sequence). This CDR3 has 15 amino acids.

V is TRBV18 and J is TRBJ2-5; possibly TRBD1 for D (6 bases). CDR1 and CDR2 from the germline V gene are KGHSH and LQKENI. The CDR3 covers 14 residues. V shed 5 bases and J shed 4 bases, with 14 bases lying between them. The CDR3 loop is CASSKWGQGETQYF. The CDR3 nucleotides are TGTGCCAGCTCAAAATGGGGACAAGGAGAGACCCAGTACTTC.

CDR3 nucleotides: TGTGCCAGTAGTTCCTTCACCGGGACTAGCGGACCCACAGATACGCAGTATTTT. This codes for CASSSFTGTSGPTDTQYF. The genes are TRBV19 and TRBJ2-3; 11 bases are shared with TRBD2. The germline V gene has CDR1 LNHDA and CDR2 SQIVND (reference sequence). The V and J ends lost 5 bases and 2 bases, in that order; junction bases with no gene match: 12. The CDR3 contains 18 residues.

In DNA, the CDR3 is TGTGCCAGCAGTGGAGGGACAGGGATATATTTT. It encodes CASSGGTGIYF. The chain carries TRBV12-3 or TRBV12-4 and TRBJ1-3, with TRBD1 matching over 9 bases. Unmatched junction bases numbered 3, after V lost 5 bases and J lost 13 bases. This CDR3 is built from 11 residues.

This chain joins TRBV7-2 and TRBJ2-7; TRBD1 is a possible D gene (5 bases). The V end was cut by 2 bases, the J end by 6 bases, with 11 bases between. The CDR3 spans 13 residues. Germline V lookup: CDR1 SGHTA, CDR2 FQGNSA. As DNA, the CDR3 is TGTGCCAGCAGCTTACAGGGAACGGGCGAGCAGTACTTC. Its protein product is CASSLQGTGEQYF.

Comment on this clone: Other DNA variants within this sample encode the same CDR3. The chain employs TRBV28 and TRBJ1-1; D is perhaps TRBD1 (6 bases). With 6 bases removed from V and 0 bases from J, the gap between germline ends came to 14 bases. Per germline, CDR1 MDHEN and CDR2 SYDVKM. This CDR3 is 15 amino acids long. In nucleotides, the CDR3 is TGTGCCAGCAGCCGGCCTCAGGGGATGAACACTGAAGCTTTCTTT. Protein product: CASSRPQGMNTEAFF. Drawing the rest from reference TRBV28 and TRBJ1-1, the complete variable domain is DVKVTQSSRYLVKRTGEKVFLECVQDMDHENMFWYRQDPGLGLRLIYFSYDVKMKEKGDIPEGYSVSREKKERFSLILESASTNQTSMYLCASSRPQGMNTEAFFGQGTRLTVV.

This rearrangement joins TRBV27 to TRBJ2-3; TRBD2 might be the D (5 bases). Per the germline V gene, CDR1 is MNHEY and CDR2 is SMNVEV (reference sequence). Trimming cost V 6 bases and J 5 bases, with 12 bases left between them. The CDR3 has 13 amino acids. The CDR3: CASRRTLVDTQYF. The CDR3 coding sequence is TGTGCCAGCAGGCGCACACTAGTAGATACGCAGTATTTT.

This chain joins TRBV4-3 and TRBJ2-7; no reliable D call. Germline V gives CDR1 LGHNA, CDR2 YSLEER. Trimming took off 3 bases at V and 6 bases at J, with 6 bases between the two ends. CDR3 length equals 11 residues. CDR3 sequence (DNA): TGCGCCAGCAGCCACTCGGGCGAGCAGTACTTC. This gives the protein CASSHSGEQYF.

Comment on this clone: The same CDR3 is also encoded by other DNA sequences in this sample. The J gene is TRBJ2-7, the V gene TRBV7-2, with a weak D call TRBD1 (6 bases). The CDR3 sequence is 14 residues long. Trimming cost V 1 base and J 3 bases, with 10 bases left between them. Germline V gene sequence: CDR1 SGHTA, CDR2 FQGNSA. CDR3 region: CASSLGQGNYEQYF. The CDR3 DNA reads TGTGCCAGCAGCTTAGGCCAGGGGAACTACGAGCAGTACTTC.

The V call is TRBV19, the J call TRBJ1-3, with TRBD1 identical over 7 bases. Trimming at V came to 6 bases and at J to 0 bases, leaving 14 bases not matched to a gene. Germline V gives CDR1 LNHDA, CDR2 SQIVND (reference sequence). This CDR3 has 18 amino acids. The DNA of the CDR3 is TGTGCCAGTAGACCCCTACAGGGGCCTCAAACCTCTGGAAACACCATATATTTT. Translating it yields CASRPLQGPQTSGNTIYF.

The chain recombines TRBV15 with TRBJ1-1; 12 bases are a match to TRBD1. This CDR3 region has 18 residues. With V trimmed by 0 bases and J by 4 bases, 9 bases remained unmatched. CDR1 LNHNV and CDR2 YYDKDF come from the germline V gene (reference sequence). The CDR3 reads CATSREGQGASEGTEAFF. The CDR3 region has the DNA TGTGCCACCAGCAGAGAGGGACAGGGGGCCTCTGAGGGCACTGAAGCTTTCTTT.

Comment on this clone: Lacking the conserved final phenylalanine or tryptophan, this CDR3 likely reflects a read error. The DNA is left out, because the CDR3 cannot be placed on it with certainty; the CDR3 is given as TCRdb lists it. The V call is TRBV3-1 (or the pseudogene TRBV3-2), the J call TRBJ2-4; TRBD1 was called by the table and not checked on the DNA. The CDR3 extends over 11 residues, inclusive of both ends. Germline V gene sequence: CDR1 LGHDT, CDR2 YNNKEL (reference sequence). This CDR3 is CASSQGGRMNL.

J is TRBJ2-5 and V is TRBV7-8; tentatively, D is TRBD2 (6 bases). V lost 4 bases and J lost 2, with 20 bases in between. The germline V gene encodes CDR1 SGHVS and CDR2 FQNEAQ. The CDR3 spans 17 residues. The CDR3 region is CASSSPLMGLGQETQYF. CDR3 sequence (DNA): TGTGCCAGCAGCTCCCCTCTAATGGGACTGGGACAAGAGACCCAGTACTTC.

The V call is TRBV7-9, the J call TRBJ1-1; tentatively, D is TRBD1 (6 bases). V was clipped by 5 bases and J by 8 bases, with 9 bases between them. This CDR3 is built from 11 residues. Germline CDR1 and CDR2: SEHNR and FQNEAQ (reference sequence). The CDR3 loop is CASSRTAEAFF. Written as DNA, the CDR3 is TGTGCCAGCAGCCGGACAGCCGAAGCTTTCTTT.

The chain joins TRBV18 to TRBJ2-6, with D hard to call. Trimming pared 2 bases from V and 5 bases from J, leaving 10 bases between. Looked up from germline, CDR1 is KGHSH and CDR2 is LQKENI. The length of the CDR3 is 15 residues. The DNA for the CDR3 is TGTGCCAGCTCACCATTGTCTCACTGGGCCAACGTCCTGACTTTC. Translating gives CASSPLSHWANVLTF.

The chain employs TRBV6-5 and TRBJ1-2; 7 positions match TRBD1. V dropped 5 bases and J dropped 13; count of bases not matched to a gene: 16. The CDR3 contains 14 residues. The germline V gene encodes CDR1 MNHEY and CDR2 SVGAGI. The CDR3 nucleotides are TGTGCCAGCAGTATCGCCGGGACAGCCCTGCTCCCCACCTTC. This translates into CASSIAGTALLPTF.

V is TRBV3-1 (or the pseudogene TRBV3-2) and J is TRBJ1-4; no firm D call. The CDR3 covers 14 residues. The germline CDR1 and CDR2 sequences are LGHDT and YNNKEL (reference sequence). The V and J ends lost 1 base and 11 bases respectively, with 14 bases between them. CDR3 nucleotide sequence: TGTGCCAGCAGCCAAGGTGACTTCCATGGGAAACTGTTTTTT. This encodes CASSQGDFHGKLFF.

The genes are TRBV7-9 and TRBJ1-5; possible D gene TRBD1, 5 bases. There are 14 residues in the CDR3. The V gene lost 0 bases and the J gene lost 7 bases, with 10 bases spanning the gap. Germline CDR1 reads SEHNR; CDR2 reads FQNEAQ (reference sequence). In nucleotides, the CDR3 is TGTGCCAGCAGCTTAGCAGGGGCTGGCCAGCCCCAGCATTTT. Residues: CASSLAGAGQPQHF.

V and J are TRBV7-8 and TRBJ2-1; 9 positions match TRBD1. CDR3 length equals 16 residues. Losses at the gene ends were 5 bases for V and 8 bases for J; bases not matched to a gene: 13. Germline loops: CDR1 SGHVS, CDR2 FQNEAQ. The CDR3 nucleotides read TGTGCCAGCAGCCCTAATTTGGGACAGGGAGGGCATGAGCAGTTCTTC. Translated, it gives CASSPNLGQGGHEQFF. Complete variable domain (other parts from reference TRBV7-8 and TRBJ2-1): GAGVSQSPRYKVAKRGQDVALRCDPISGHVSLFWYQQALGQGPEFLTYFQNEAQLDKSGLPSDRFFAERPEGSVSTLKIQRTQQEDSAVYLCASSPNLGQGGHEQFFGPGTRLTVL.

J is TRBJ1-2 and V is TRBV7-9; 7 bases align to TRBD1. Per germline, CDR1 SEHNR and CDR2 FQNEAQ (reference sequence). The CDR3 contains 15 residues. Germline trimming cut 5 bases from V and 5 bases from J; bases unmatched to any gene: 11. DNA of the CDR3: TGTGCCAGCAGCCCCCCACAGGGGCCTCGATATGGCTACACCTTC. It encodes CASSPPQGPRYGYTF.

This sequence joins TRBV28 and TRBJ1-1; a possible D gene is TRBD1 (6 bases). With 2 bases removed from V and 3 bases from J, the gap between germline ends came to 19 bases. The CDR3 runs to 17 residues. Germline V lookup: CDR1 MDHEN, CDR2 SYDVKM. The CDR3 region is CASSLGPFRGPDTEAFF. The DNA for the CDR3 is TGTGCCAGCAGTTTAGGACCCTTCAGGGGACCCGACACTGAAGCTTTCTTT.

The rearrangement joins TRBV10-3 to TRBJ2-3, with 7 positions matching TRBD2. The CDR3 has 14 amino acids. V trimming: 7 bases; J trimming: 0 bases; junction bases outside the gene matches: 4. Germline V gives CDR1 ENHRY, CDR2 SYGVKD. The CDR3 region has the DNA TGTGCCATCACCCGGCGGGGGAGCACAGATACGCAGTATTTT. Amino acids: CAITRRGSTDTQYF.

J is TRBJ2-2 and V is TRBV3-1 (or the pseudogene TRBV3-2), with 12 bases matching TRBD1. V was clipped by 1 base and J by 3 bases; unmatched bases: 15. There are 21 residues in the CDR3. Per germline, CDR1 LGHDT and CDR2 YNNKEL (reference sequence). CDR3 sequence: CASSQADNRDRGPLDTGELFF. In DNA form, the CDR3 reads TGTGCCAGCAGCCAAGCAGATAACCGGGACAGGGGGCCCTTAGACACCGGGGAGCTGTTTTTT.

V is TRBV5-8 and J is TRBJ1-5, with 11 bases matching TRBD1. The V gene's germline CDR1 is SGHTS and CDR2 YDEGEE. The CDR3 is 16 residues long. V was pared by 4 bases and J by 6 bases, with 9 bases of the junction left unmatched. The CDR3 DNA sequence: TGTGCCAGCAGCCCGGACAGGGGGCCGTTAAGTCAGCCCCAGCATTTT. Translation gives CASSPDRGPLSQPQHF.